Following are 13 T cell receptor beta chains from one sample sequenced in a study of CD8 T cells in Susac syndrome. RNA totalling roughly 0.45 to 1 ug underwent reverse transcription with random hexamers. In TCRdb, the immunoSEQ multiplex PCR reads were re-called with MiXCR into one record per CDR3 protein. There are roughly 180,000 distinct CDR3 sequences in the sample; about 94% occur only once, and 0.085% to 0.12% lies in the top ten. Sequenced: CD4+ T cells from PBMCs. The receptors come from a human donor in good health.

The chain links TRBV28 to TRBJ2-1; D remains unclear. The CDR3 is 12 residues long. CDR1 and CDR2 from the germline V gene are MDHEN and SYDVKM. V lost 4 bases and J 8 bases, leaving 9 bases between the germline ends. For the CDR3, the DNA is TGTGCCAGCAGTTCCCCCGCGGATGAGCAGTTCTTC. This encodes CASSSPADEQFF.

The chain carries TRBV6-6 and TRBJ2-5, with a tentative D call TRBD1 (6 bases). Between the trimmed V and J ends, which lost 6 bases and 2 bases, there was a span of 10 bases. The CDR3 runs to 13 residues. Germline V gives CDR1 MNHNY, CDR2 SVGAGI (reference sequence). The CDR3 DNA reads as TGTGCCAGCAGGGGTACAGGGCAAGAGACCCAGTACTTC. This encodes CASRGTGQETQYF.

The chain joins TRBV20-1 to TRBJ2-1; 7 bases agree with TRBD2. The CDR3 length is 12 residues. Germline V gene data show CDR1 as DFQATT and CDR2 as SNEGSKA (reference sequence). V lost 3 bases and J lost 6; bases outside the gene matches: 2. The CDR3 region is CSASGRINEQFF. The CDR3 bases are TGCAGTGCTAGCGGGAGGATCAATGAGCAGTTCTTC.

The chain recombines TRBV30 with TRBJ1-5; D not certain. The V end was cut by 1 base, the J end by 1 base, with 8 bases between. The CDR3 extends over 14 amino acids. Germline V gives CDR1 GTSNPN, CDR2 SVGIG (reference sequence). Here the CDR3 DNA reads TGTGCCTGGAGTGGCGGAATAAGCAATCAGCCCCAGCATTTT. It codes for CAWSGGISNQPQHF.

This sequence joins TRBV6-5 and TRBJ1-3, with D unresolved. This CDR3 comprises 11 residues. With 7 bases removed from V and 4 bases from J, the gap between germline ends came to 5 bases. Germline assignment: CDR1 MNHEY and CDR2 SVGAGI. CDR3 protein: CASNSGNTIYF. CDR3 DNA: TGTGCCAGCAATTCAGGAAACACCATATATTTT.

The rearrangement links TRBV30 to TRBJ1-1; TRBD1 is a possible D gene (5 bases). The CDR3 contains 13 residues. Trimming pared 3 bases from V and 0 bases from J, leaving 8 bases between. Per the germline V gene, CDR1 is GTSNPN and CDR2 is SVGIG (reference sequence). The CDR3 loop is CAWSGTVNTEAFF. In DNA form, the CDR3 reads TGTGCCTGGAGCGGGACGGTGAACACTGAAGCTTTCTTT.

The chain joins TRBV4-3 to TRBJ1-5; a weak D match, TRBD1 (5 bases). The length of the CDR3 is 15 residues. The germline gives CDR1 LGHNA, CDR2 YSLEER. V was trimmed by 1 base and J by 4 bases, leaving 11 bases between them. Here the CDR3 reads CASSQGPGGNQPQHF. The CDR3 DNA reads TGCGCCAGCAGCCAAGGGCCGGGGGGGAATCAGCCCCAGCATTTT.

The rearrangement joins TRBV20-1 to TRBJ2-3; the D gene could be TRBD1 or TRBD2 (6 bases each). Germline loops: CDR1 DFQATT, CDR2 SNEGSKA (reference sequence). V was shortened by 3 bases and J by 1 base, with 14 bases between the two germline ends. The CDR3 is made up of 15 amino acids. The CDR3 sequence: CSASPGERGTDTQYF. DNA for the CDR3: TGCAGTGCTAGCCCAGGGGAGCGGGGCACAGATACGCAGTATTTT.

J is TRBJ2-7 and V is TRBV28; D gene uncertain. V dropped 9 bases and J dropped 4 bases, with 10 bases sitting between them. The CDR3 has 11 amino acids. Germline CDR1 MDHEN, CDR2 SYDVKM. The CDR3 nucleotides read TGTGCCAGTGCACTCGGTTACGAGCAGTACTTC. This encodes CASALGYEQYF.

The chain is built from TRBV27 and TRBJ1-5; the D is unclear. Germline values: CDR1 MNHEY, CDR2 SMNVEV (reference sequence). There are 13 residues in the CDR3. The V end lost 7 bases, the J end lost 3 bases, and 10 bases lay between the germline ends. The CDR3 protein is CASTVNINQPQHF. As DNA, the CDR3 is TGTGCCAGCACGGTAAACATCAATCAGCCCCAGCATTTT.

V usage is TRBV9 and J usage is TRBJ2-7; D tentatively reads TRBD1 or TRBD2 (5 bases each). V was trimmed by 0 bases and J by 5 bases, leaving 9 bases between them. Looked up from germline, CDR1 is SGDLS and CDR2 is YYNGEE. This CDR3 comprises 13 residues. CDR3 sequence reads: CASSVGGSDEQYF. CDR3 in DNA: TGTGCCAGCAGCGTAGGGGGGAGTGACGAGCAGTACTTC.

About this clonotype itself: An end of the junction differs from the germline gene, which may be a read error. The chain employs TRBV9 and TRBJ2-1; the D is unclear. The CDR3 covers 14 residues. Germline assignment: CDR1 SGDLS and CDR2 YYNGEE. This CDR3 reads CASSELVELNEQLF. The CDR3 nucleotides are TGTGCCAGCAGCGAGCTAGTAGAACTCAATGAGCAGCTCTTC.

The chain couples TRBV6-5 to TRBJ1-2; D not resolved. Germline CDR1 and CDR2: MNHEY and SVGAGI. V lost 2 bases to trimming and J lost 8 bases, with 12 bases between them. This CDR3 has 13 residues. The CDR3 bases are TGTGCCAGCAGTTACGCCCCGGAGTTAGGCTACACCTTC. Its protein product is CASSYAPELGYTF.